These 12 T cell receptor beta chains came from one sample sequenced in a study of T-cell reconstitution after alpha-beta-depleted transplantation in children. Preparation of the TCRbeta library was carried out with unique molecular identifiers. TCRdb passed the PCR reads through MiXCR, listing each CDR3 protein once. The table shows approximately 200,000 distinct CDR3 sequences, with more than 12% occurring only once. The starting material was PBMCs from the stem cell graft donor, obtained from the stem cell graft. These TCRs come from a human donor who donated a stem cell graft to a child with acute lymphoblastic leukemia.

This clonotype was seen repeatedly, ten times or more. The genes are TRBV7-9 and TRBJ2-1, with 7 bases identical to TRBD2. The CDR3 has 14 amino acids. Losses at the gene ends were 4 bases for V and 6 bases for J; bases not matched to a gene: 6. Germline CDR1 and CDR2: SEHNR and FQNEAQ (reference sequence). The CDR3 nucleotides read TGTGCCAGCAGCTCGACGGGAGGACGCAATGAGCAGTTCTTC. Its protein product is CASSSTGGRNEQFF.

The sample holds one count of this clonotype. The chain uses TRBV7-8 and TRBJ2-3, with 16 bases aligning to TRBD2. The CDR3 contains 15 residues. From germline, CDR1 is SGHVS and CDR2 FQNEAQ. V dropped 5 bases and J dropped 5; count of bases not matched to a gene: 1. CDR3 DNA: TGTGCCAGCAGCGGGACTAGCGGGGGGGGAGATACGCAGTATTTT. Translating it yields CASSGTSGGGDTQYF.

The chain combines TRBV11-2 with TRBJ2-7, with D possibly matching TRBD2 (6 bases). CDR1 SGHAT and CDR2 FQNNGV come from the germline V gene. V shed 5 bases and J shed 6 bases, with 11 bases lying between them. This CDR3 is 12 amino acids long. The CDR3 DNA follows: TGTGCCAGCAGCCCGGGGGACTCCGAGCAGTACTTC. Translating gives CASSPGDSEQYF. The full variable domain, rest sourced from reference TRBV11-2 and TRBJ2-7, is EAGVAQSPRYKIIEKRQSVAFWCNPISGHATLYWYQQILGQGPKLLIQFQNNGVVDDSQLPKDRFSAERLKGVDSTLKIQPAKLEDSAVYLCASSPGDSEQYFGPGTRLTVT.

This clonotype was seen many times. The CDR3 DNA sequence: TGTGCCAGCAGTGTCACATCCGGGAGCCGGACCGGGGAGCTGTTTTTT. It translates to CASSVTSGSRTGELFF. The V gene is TRBV6-1, the J gene TRBJ2-2; D possibly corresponds to TRBD2 (6 bases). The V end was cut by 4 bases, the J end by 5 bases, with 17 bases between. The length of the CDR3 is 16 residues. CDR1 is MNHNS, CDR2 SASEGT, per germline.

This clonotype was seen repeatedly, ten times or more. The chain couples TRBV11-3 to TRBJ2-7; D is undetermined. CDR1 is SGHNT, CDR2 YENEEA, per germline. This CDR3 has 14 residues. Trimming took 0 bases from V and 4 from J, leaving 10 bases between them. The CDR3 bases are TGTGCCAGCAGCTTAGACCCTGTGGGTTACGAGCAGTACTTC. Translated, it gives CASSLDPVGYEQYF.

There are a few counts of this clonotype. The chain uses TRBV5-1 and TRBJ1-2; no reliable D call. Trimming removed 0 bases from V and 1 base from J, with 16 bases in between. This CDR3 contains 17 residues. Germline-derived CDR1 and CDR2 are SGHRS and YFSETQ. The CDR3 loop is CASSLDNLLNLNYGYTF. For the CDR3, the DNA is TGCGCCAGCAGCTTGGATAACCTTCTTAACCTTAACTATGGCTACACCTTC.

In this sample, this clonotype turned up many times. Here the CDR3 reads CSAREVSGANEQYF. In nucleotides, the CDR3 is TGCAGTGCTAGGGAAGTGAGTGGGGCCAACGAGCAGTACTTC. The chain employs TRBV20-1 and TRBJ2-7; a possible D gene is TRBD1 (5 bases). Per the germline V gene, CDR1 is DFQATT and CDR2 is SNEGSKA (reference sequence). Trimming stripped 3 bases from V and 5 bases from J, with 17 bases between. The CDR3 loop spans 14 amino acids.

The rearrangement joins TRBV10-3 to TRBJ2-1; 13 positions agree with TRBD2. This CDR3 has 15 residues. The V gene end was trimmed by 7 bases and the J gene end by 15 bases; junction bases not matched to a gene: 15. From germline, CDR1 is ENHRY and CDR2 SYGVKD. Written as DNA, the CDR3 is TGTGCCATCAAAAACACTAGCGGGAGGGCCTTTAGGCTGTTCTTC. The encoded protein is CAIKNTSGRAFRLFF.

For this clonotype: A much larger clone lies one base from this, so it may be a read error. The chain has TRBV29-1 and TRBJ2-1; D may be TRBD1 or TRBD2 (5 bases each). V was shortened by 8 bases and J by 12 bases, with 17 bases between the two germline ends. Germline V gives CDR1 SQVTM, CDR2 ANQGSEA. CDR3 length: 11 residues. The CDR3, as DNA: TGCAGCCCCCCAAGGGAGAGGGGGCAGTTCTTC. It translates to CSPPRERGQFF.

This clonotype was detected many times. The chain is built from TRBV7-9 and TRBJ2-3, with D perhaps matching TRBD1 (6 bases). The germline gives CDR1 SEHNR, CDR2 FQNEAQ (reference sequence). The CDR3 totals 14 residues. V was cut by 7 bases and J by 2 bases, with 13 bases left in between. DNA for the CDR3: TGTGCCAGCACCTCCAGGGGCGACACAGATACGCAGTATTTT. Translated, it gives CASTSRGDTDTQYF.

This clonotype has at least ten counts. CDR3 DNA sequence: TGCAGCGTCCGATCGACCAGAGGGGGGCAGTTCTTC. It codes for CSVRSTRGGQFF. This chain uses TRBV29-1 with TRBJ2-1; D perhaps matches TRBD1 (6 bases). This CDR3 spans 12 amino acids. The V end lost 6 bases, the J end lost 12 bases, and 18 bases lay between the germline ends. CDR1 and CDR2 (germline): SQVTM, ANQGSEA.

This clonotype was seen at least ten times. The chain joins TRBV28 to TRBJ2-1; D not resolved. This CDR3 has 12 residues. Trimming took 6 bases from V and 6 from J, leaving 9 bases between them. The germline V gene encodes CDR1 MDHEN and CDR2 SYDVKM. The CDR3 DNA is TGTGCCAGCAGCTCACAAAGCAATGAGCAGTTCTTC. Encoded protein: CASSSQSNEQFF.